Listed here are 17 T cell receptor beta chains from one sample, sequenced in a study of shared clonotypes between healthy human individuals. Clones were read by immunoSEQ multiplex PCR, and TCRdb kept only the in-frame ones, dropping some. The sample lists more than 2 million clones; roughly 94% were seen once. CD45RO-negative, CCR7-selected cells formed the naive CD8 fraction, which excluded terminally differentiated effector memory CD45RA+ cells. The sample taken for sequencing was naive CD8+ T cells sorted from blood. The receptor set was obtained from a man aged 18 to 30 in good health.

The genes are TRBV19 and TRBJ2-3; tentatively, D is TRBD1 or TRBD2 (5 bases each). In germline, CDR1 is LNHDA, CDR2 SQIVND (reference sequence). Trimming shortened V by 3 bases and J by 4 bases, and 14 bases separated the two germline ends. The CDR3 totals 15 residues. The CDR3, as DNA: TGTGCCAGTAGTATTAGTCTCGGGGACCCAGATACGCAGTATTTT. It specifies CASSISLGDPDTQYF. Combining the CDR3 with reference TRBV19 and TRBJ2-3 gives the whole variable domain DGGITQSPKYLFRKEGQNVTLSCEQNLNHDAMYWYRQDPGQGLRLIYYSQIVNDFQKGDIAEGYSVSREKKESFPLTVTSAQKNPTAFYLCASSISLGDPDTQYFGPGTRLTVL.

The CDR3 nucleotides read TGTGCCAGCAGCTTGGAATTGGGCCCCGAAACAGATACGCAGTATTTT. This codes for CASSLELGPETDTQYF. J is TRBJ2-3 and V is TRBV5-4; no clear D gene. Germline V gene sequence: CDR1 SGHNT, CDR2 YYREEE (reference sequence). The V end was cut by 0 bases, the J end by 3 bases, with 14 bases between. The CDR3 spans 16 residues.

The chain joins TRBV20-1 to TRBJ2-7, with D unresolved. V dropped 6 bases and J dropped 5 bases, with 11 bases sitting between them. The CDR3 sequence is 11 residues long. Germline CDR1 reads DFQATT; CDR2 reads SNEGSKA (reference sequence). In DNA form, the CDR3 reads TGCAGTGCCCGGCACCTCGACGAGCAGTACTTC. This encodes CSARHLDEQYF.

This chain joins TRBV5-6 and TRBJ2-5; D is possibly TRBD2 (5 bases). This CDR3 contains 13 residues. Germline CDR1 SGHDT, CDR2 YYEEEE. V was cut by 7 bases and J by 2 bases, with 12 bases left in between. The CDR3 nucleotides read TGTGCCAGCGGTTTGGGAGTACAAGAGACCCAGTACTTC. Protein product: CASGLGVQETQYF.

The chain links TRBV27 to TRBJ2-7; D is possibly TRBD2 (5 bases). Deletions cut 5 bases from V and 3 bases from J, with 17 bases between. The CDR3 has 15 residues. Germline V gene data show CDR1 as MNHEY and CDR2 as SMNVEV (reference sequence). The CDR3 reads CASSLLGGPIYEQYF. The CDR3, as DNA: TGTGCCAGCAGTCTGCTTGGCGGGCCCATCTACGAGCAGTACTTC.

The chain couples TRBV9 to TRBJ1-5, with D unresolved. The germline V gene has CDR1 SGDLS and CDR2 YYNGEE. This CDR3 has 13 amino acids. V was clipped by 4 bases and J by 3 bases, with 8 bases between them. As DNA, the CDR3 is TGTGCCAGCAGCTTTAATACCAATCAGCCCCAGCATTTT. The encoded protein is CASSFNTNQPQHF.

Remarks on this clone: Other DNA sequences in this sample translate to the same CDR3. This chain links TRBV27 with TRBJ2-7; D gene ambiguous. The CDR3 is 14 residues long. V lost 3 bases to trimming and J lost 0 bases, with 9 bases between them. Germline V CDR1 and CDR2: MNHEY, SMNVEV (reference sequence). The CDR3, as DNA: TGTGCCAGCAGTTTGTCGTCGAGCTCCTACGAGCAGTACTTC. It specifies CASSLSSSSYEQYF.

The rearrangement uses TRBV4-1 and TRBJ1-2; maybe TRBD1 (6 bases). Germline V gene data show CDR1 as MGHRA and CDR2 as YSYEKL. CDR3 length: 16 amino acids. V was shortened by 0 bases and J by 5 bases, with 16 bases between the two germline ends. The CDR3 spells CASSQDPPGAGYGYTF. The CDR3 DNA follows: TGCGCCAGCAGCCAAGATCCCCCAGGGGCAGGATATGGCTACACCTTC.

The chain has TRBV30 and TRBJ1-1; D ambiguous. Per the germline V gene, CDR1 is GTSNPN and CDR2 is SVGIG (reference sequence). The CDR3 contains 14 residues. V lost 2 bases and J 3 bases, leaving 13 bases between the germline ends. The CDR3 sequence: CAWSLHLDDTEAFF. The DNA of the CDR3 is TGTGCCTGGAGTCTCCACCTGGACGACACTGAAGCTTTCTTT.

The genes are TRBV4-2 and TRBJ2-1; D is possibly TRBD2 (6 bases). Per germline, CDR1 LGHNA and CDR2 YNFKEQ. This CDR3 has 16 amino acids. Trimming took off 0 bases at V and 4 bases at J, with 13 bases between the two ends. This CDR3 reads CASSQDWASDYNEQFF. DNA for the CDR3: TGTGCCAGCAGCCAAGATTGGGCTAGCGATTACAATGAGCAGTTCTTC.

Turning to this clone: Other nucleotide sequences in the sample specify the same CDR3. The CDR3 loop reads CASSLGGNYEQYF. The CDR3 nucleotides are TGTGCCAGCAGCTTAGGGGGGAATTACGAGCAGTACTTC. V is TRBV7-9 and J is TRBJ2-7, with D perhaps matching TRBD1 or TRBD2 (5 bases each). Germline-derived CDR1 and CDR2 are SEHNR and FQNEAQ (reference sequence). CDR3 length: 13 residues. V was trimmed by 1 base and J by 4 bases, leaving 8 bases between them. Filled out from reference TRBV7-9 and TRBJ2-7, the complete variable domain reads DTGVSQNPRHKITKRGQNVTFRCDPISEHNRLYWYRQTLGQGPEFLTYFQNEAQLEKSRLLSDRFSAERPKGSFSTLEIQRTEQGDSAMYLCASSLGGNYEQYFGPGTRLTVT.

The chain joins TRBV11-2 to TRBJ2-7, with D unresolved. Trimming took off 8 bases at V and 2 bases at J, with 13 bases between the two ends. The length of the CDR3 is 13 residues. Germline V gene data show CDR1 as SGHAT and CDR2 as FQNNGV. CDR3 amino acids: CASHGSEPYEQYF. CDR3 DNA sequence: TGTGCCAGCCACGGATCGGAACCCTACGAGCAGTACTTC.

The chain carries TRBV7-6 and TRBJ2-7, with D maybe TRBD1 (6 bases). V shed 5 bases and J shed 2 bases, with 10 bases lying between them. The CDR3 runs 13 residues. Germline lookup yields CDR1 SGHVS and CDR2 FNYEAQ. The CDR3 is CASSIGDTYEQYF. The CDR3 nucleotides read TGTGCCAGCAGCATAGGGGACACCTACGAGCAGTACTTC. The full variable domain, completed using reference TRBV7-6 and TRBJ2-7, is GAGVSQSPRYKVTKRGQDVALRCDPISGHVSLYWYRQALGQGPEFLTYFNYEAQQDKSGLPNDRFSAERPEGSISTLTIQRTEQRDSAMYRCASSIGDTYEQYFGPGTRLTVT.

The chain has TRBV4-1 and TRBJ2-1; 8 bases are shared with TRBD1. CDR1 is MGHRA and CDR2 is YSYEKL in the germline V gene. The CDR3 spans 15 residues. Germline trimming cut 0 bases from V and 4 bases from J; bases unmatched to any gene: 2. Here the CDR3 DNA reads TGCGCCAGCAGCCAAGACAGGGGGCTATACAATGAGCAGTTCTTC. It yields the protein CASSQDRGLYNEQFF.

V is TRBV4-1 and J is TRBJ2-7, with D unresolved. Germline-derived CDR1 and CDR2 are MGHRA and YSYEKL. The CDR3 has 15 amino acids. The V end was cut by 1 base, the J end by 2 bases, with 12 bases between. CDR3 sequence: CASSQGLLETYEQYF. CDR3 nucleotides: TGCGCCAGCAGCCAAGGGTTACTTGAGACCTACGAGCAGTACTTC.

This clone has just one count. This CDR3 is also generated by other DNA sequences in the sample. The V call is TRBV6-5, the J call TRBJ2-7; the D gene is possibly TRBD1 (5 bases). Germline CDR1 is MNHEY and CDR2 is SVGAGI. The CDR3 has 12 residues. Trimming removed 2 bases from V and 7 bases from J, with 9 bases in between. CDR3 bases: TGTGCCAGCAGTTACACAGGTACAGAGCAGTACTTC. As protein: CASSYTGTEQYF.

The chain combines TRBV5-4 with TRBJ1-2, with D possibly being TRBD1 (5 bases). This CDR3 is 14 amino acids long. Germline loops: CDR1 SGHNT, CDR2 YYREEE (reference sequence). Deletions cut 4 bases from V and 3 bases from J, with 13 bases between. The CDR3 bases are TGTGCCAGCAGCCTTGGGGACGAGGACTATGGCTACACCTTC. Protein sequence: CASSLGDEDYGYTF.